This TCR beta chain was obtained from a study of Tregs in tolerant kidney transplant recipients. Deletions cut 4 bases from V and 5 bases from J, with 14 bases between. The germline V gene has CDR1 SGHVS and CDR2 FNYEAQ. The CDR3 is made up of 14 amino acids. Unstimulated Tregs (CD4+CD25+CD127-) and CD4+CD25- non-Tregs were sorted from PBMCs. The assay was immunoSEQ multiplex PCR, and TCRdb's table has in-frame clones only and misses some. The sample consists of 75,000 to 100,000 clones, approximately 94% of them appearing once. The specimen was CD8+ T cells from blood. The TCR comes from a human donor in good health. The genes are TRBV7-6 and TRBJ2-5; tentatively, D is TRBD1 (6 bases). In DNA form, the CDR3 reads TGTGCCAGCAGCTCTACTGGGGGCGCGGAGACCCAGTACTTC. Protein: CASSSTGGAETQYF. The full variable domain, with the rest looked up from reference TRBV7-6 and TRBJ2-5, is GAGVSQSPRYKVTKRGQDVALRCDPISGHVSLYWYRQALGQGPEFLTYFNYEAQQDKSGLPNDRFSAERPEGSISTLTIQRTEQRDSAMYRCASSSTGGAETQYFGPGTRLLVL.